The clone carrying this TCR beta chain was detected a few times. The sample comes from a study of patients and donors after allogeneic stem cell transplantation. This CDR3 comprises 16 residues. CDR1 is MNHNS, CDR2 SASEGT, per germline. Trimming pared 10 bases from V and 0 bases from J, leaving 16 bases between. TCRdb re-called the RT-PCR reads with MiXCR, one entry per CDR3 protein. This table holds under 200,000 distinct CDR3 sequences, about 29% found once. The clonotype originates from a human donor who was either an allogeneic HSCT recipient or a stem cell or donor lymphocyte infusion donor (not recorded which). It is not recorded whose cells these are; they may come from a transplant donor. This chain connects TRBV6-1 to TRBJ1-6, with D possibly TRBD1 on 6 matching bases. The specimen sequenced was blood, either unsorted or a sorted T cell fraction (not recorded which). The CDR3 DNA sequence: TGTGCCACCTCCGGACAGCCGAGCTCCTATAATTCACCCCTCCACTTT. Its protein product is CATSGQPSSYNSPLHF.